This T cell receptor beta chain was recovered during a study of blood T cell repertoires in COVID-19. Per the germline V gene, CDR1 is SGHKS and CDR2 is YYEKEE (reference sequence). With V trimmed by 4 bases and J by 4 bases, 7 bases remained unmatched. This CDR3 comprises 15 residues. The table came from immunoSEQ multiplex PCR; TCRdb's copy has only in-frame clones and leaves some out. The repertoire includes some 340,000 clones, around 85% of them detected once, and roughly 3.4% sits in the top ten. Sequencing was done on a sample of peripheral blood. This chain links TRBV5-5 with TRBJ2-5; TRBD2 matches 10 bases. The sequence was collected from a young woman with acute or convalescent COVID-19. CDR3 in amino acids: CASSQGLATAETQYF. The CDR3 nucleotides are TGTGCCAGCAGCCAGGGACTAGCGACGGCAGAGACCCAGTACTTC.